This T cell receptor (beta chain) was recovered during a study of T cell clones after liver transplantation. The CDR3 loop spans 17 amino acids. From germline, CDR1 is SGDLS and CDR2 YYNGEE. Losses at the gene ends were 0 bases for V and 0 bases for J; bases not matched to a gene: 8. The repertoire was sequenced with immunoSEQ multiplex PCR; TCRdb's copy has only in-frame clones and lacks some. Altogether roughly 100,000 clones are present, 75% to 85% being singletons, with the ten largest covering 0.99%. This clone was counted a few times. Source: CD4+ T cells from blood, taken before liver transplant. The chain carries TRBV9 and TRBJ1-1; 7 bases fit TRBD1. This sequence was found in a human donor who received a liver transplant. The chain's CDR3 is CASSVAPLGTVNTEAFF. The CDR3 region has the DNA TGTGCCAGCAGCGTAGCTCCGCTAGGGACAGTGAACACTGAAGCTTTCTTT.